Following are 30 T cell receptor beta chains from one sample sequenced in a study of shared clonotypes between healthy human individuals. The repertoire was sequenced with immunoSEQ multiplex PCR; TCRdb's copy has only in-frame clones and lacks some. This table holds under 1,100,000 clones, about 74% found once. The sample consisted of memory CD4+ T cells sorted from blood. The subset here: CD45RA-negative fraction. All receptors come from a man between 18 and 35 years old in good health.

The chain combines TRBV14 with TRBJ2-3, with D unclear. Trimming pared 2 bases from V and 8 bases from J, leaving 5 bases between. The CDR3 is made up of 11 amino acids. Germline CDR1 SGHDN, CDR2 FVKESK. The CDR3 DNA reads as TGTGCCAGCAGCCAATTCACTACGCAGTATTTT. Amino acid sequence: CASSQFTTQYF.

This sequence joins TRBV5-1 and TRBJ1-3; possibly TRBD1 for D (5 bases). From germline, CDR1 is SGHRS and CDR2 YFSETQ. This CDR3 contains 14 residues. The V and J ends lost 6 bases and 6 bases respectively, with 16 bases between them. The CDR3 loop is CASTLGEGINTIYF. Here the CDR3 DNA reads TGCGCCAGCACCCTTGGTGAGGGGATAAACACCATATATTTT.

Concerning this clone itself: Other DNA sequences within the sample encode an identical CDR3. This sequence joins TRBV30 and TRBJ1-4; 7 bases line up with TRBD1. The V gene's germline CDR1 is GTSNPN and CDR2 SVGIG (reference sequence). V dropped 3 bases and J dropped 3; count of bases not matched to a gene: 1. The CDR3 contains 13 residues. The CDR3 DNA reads TGTGCCTGGAGGGGACAGCCTAATGAAAAACTGTTTTTT. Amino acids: CAWRGQPNEKLFF.

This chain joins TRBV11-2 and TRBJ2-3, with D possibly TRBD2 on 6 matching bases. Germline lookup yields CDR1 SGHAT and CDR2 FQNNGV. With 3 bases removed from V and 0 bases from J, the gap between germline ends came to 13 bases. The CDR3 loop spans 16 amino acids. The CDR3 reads CASSFRDFLSTDTQYF. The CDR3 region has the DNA TGTGCCAGCAGCTTCCGGGACTTTTTGAGCACAGATACGCAGTATTTT.

This CDR3 reads CASSERGGPINEQYF. CDR3 nucleotide sequence: TGTGCCAGCAGTGAACGGGGGGGGCCCATAAACGAGCAGTACTTC. This chain joins TRBV25-1 and TRBJ2-7, with 8 positions matching TRBD2. V lost 2 bases to trimming and J lost 5 bases; unmatched junction nucleotides: 8. The V gene's germline CDR1 is MGHDK and CDR2 SYGVNS. There are 15 residues in the CDR3.

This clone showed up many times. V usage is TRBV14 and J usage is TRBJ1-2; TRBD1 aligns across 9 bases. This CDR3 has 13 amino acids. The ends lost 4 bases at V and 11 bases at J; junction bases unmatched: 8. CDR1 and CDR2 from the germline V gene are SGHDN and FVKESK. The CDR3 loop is CASSLGTGTMYTF. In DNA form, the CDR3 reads TGTGCCAGCAGCCTCGGGACAGGGACGATGTACACCTTC.

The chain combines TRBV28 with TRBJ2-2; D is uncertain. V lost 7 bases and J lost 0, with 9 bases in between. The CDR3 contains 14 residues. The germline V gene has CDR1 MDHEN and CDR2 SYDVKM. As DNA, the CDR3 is TGTGCCAGCAAGCGTCTACCGAACACCGGGGAGCTGTTTTTT. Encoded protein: CASKRLPNTGELFF.

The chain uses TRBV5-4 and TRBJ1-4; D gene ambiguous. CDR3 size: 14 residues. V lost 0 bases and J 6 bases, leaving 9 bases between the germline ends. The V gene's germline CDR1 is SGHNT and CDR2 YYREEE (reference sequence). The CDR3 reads CASSLDGSDEKLFF. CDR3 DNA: TGTGCCAGCAGCTTGGACGGGTCGGATGAAAAACTGTTTTTT.

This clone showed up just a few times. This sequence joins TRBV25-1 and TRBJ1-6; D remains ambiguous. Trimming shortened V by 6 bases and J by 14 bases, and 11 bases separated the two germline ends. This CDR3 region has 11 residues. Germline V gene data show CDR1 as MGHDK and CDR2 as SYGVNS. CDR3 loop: CASSSQLALHF. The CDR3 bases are TGTGCCAGCAGCTCCCAGTTGGCCCTCCACTTT.

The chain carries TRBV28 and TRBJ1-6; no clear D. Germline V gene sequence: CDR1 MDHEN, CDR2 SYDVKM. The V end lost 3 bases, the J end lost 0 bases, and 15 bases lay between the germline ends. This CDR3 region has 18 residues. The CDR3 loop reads CASSFGGNVISYNSPLHF. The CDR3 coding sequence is TGTGCCAGCAGTTTCGGAGGGAATGTAATCTCCTATAATTCACCCCTCCACTTT.

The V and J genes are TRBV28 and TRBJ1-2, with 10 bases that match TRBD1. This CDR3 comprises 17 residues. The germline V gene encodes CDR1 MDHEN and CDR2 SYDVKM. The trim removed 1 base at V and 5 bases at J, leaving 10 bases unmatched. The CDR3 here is CASSLLAPGTGDYGYTF. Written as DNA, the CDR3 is TGTGCCAGCAGTTTATTAGCCCCTGGGACAGGGGATTATGGCTACACCTTC.

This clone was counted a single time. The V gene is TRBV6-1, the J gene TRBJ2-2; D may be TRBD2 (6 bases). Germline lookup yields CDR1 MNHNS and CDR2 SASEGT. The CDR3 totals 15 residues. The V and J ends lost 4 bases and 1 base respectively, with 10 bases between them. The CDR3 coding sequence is TGTGCCAGCAGTGTGTGGACTAAGAACACCGGGGAGCTGTTTTTT. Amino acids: CASSVWTKNTGELFF.

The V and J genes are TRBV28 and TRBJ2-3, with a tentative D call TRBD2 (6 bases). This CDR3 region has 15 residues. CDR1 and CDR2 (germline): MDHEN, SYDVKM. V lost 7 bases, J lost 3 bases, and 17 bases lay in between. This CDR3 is CASTSGVPGTDTQYF. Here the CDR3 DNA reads TGTGCCAGCACTTCGGGAGTCCCTGGGACAGATACGCAGTATTTT.

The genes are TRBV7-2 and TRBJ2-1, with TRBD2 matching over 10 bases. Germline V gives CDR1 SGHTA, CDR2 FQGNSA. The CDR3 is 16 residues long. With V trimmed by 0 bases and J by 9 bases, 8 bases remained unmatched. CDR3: CASSLAGTSGVGEQFF. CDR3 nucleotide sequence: TGTGCCAGCAGCTTAGCGGGCACTAGCGGGGTTGGTGAGCAGTTCTTC.

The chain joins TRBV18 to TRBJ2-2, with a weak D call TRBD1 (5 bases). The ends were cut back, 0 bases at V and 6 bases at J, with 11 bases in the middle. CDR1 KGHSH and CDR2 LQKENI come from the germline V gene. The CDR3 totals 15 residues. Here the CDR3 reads CASSPPSRVAGELFF. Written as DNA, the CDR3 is TGTGCCAGCTCACCACCATCCAGGGTCGCCGGGGAGCTGTTTTTT.

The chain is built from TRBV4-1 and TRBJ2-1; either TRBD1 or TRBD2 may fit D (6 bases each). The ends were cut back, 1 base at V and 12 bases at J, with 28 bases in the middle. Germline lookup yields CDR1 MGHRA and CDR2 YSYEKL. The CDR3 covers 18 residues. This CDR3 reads CASSQVLRGTIRETGQFF. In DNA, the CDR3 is TGCGCCAGCAGCCAAGTCCTCAGGGGTACGATCCGGGAGACTGGGCAGTTCTTC.

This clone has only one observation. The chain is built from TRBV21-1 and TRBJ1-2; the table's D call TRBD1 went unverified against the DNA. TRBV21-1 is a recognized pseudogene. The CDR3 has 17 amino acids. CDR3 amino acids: CASSKVGTPEANYGYTF. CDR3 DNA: TGTGCCAGCAGCAAAGTGGGGACACCCGAGGCTAACTATGGCTACACCTTC.

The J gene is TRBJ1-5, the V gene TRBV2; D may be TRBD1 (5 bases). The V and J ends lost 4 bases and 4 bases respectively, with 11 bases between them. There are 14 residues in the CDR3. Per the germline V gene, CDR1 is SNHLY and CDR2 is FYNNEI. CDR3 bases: TGTGCCAGCAGTGTGGCAGGGCAAAATCAGCCCCAGCATTTT. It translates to CASSVAGQNQPQHF.

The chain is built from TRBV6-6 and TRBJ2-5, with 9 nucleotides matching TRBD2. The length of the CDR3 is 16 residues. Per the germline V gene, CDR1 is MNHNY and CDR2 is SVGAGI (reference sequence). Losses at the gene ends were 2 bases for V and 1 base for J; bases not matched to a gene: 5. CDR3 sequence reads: CASSYPSGTLQETQYF. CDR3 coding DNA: TGTGCCAGCAGTTACCCTAGCGGGACCCTCCAAGAGACCCAGTACTTC.

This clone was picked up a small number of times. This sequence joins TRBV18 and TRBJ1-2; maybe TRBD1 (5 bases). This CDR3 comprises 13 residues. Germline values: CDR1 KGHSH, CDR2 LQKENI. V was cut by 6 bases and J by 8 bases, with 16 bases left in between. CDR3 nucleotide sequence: TGTGCCAGCTCCCTCGAGGGGACGTTAGGCTACACCTTC. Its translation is CASSLEGTLGYTF.

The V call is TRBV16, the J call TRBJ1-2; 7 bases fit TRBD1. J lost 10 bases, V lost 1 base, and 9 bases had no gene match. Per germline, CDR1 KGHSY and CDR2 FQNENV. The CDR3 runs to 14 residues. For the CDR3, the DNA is TGTGCCAGCAGCCAATTTGGGGACAGCGCGGCCTACACCTTC. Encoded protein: CASSQFGDSAAYTF.

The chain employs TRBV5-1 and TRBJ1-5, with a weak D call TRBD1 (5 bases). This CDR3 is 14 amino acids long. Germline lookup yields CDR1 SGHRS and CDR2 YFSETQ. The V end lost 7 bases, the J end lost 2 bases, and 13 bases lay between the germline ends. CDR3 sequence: CASAQGSGNQPQHF. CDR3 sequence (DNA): TGCGCCAGCGCCCAGGGTTCGGGCAATCAGCCCCAGCATTTT.

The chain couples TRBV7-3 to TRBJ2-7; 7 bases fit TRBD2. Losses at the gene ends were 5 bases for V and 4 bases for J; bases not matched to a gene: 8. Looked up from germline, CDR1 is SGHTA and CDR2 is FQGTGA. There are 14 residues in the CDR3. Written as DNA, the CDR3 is TGTGCCAGCAGCACCTCGGGGGGAGCGTACGAGCAGTACTTC. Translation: CASSTSGGAYEQYF. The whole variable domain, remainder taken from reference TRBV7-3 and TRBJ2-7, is GAGVSQTPSNKVTEKGKYVELRCDPISGHTALYWYRQSLGQGPEFLIYFQGTGAADDSGLPNDRFFAVRPEGSVSTLKIQRTERGDSAVYLCASSTSGGAYEQYFGPGTRLTVT.

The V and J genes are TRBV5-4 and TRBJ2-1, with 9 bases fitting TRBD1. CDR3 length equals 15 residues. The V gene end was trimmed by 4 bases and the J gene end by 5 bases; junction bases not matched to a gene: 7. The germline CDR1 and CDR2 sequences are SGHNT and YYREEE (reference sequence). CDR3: CASSRQGVGDNEQFF. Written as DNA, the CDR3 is TGTGCCAGCAGCCGACAGGGGGTGGGGGACAATGAGCAGTTCTTC. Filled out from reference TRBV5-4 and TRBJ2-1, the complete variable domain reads ETGVTQSPTHLIKTRGQQVTLRCSSQSGHNTVSWYQQALGQGPQFIFQYYREEENGRGNFPPRFSGLQFPNYSSELNVNALELDDSALYLCASSRQGVGDNEQFFGPGTRLTVL.

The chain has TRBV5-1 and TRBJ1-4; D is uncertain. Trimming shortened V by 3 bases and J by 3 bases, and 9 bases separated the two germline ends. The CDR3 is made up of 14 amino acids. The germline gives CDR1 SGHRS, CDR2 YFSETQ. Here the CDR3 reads CASSSIGPNEKLFF. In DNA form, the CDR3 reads TGCGCCAGCAGCTCAATTGGGCCTAATGAAAAACTGTTTTTT. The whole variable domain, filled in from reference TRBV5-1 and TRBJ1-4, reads KAGVTQTPRYLIKTRGQQVTLSCSPISGHRSVSWYQQTPGQGLQFLFEYFSETQRNKGNFPGRFSGRQFSNSRSEMNVSTLELGDSALYLCASSSIGPNEKLFFGSGTQLSVL.

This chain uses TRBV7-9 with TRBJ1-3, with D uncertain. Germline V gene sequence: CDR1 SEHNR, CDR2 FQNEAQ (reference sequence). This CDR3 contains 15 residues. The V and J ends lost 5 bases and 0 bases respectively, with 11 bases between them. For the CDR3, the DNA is TGTGCCAGCAGCCACAACCCACCCTCTGGAAACACCATATATTTT. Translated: CASSHNPPSGNTIYF.

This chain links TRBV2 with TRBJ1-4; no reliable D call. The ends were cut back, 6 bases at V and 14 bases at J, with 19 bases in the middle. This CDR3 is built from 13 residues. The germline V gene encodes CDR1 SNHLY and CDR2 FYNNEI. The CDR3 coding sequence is TGTGCCAGCAGCCCAACCGCCGGGCCTAACCTGTTTTTT. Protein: CASSPTAGPNLFF. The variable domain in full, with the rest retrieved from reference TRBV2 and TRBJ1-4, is EPEVTQTPSHQVTQMGQEVILRCVPISNHLYFYWYRQILGQKVEFLVSFYNNEISEKSEIFDDQFSVERPDGSNFTLKIRSTKLEDSAMYFCASSPTAGPNLFFGSGTQLSVL.

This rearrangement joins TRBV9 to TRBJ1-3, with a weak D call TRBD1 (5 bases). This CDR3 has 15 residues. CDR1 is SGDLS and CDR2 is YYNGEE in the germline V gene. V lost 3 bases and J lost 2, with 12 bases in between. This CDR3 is CASSALPGAGNTIYF. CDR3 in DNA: TGTGCCAGCAGCGCCCTGCCGGGGGCTGGAAACACCATATATTTT.

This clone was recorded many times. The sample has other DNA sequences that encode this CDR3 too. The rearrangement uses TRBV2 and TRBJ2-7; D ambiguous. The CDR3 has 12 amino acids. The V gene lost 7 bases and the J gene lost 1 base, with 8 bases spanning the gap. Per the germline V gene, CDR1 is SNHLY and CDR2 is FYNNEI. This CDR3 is CASTAGSYEQYF. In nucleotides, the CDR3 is TGTGCCAGCACGGCCGGGTCCTACGAGCAGTACTTC.

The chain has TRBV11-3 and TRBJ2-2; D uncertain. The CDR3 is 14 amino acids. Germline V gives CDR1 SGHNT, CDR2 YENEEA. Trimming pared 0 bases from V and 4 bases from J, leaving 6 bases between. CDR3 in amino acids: CASSLDRTTGELFF. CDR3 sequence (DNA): TGTGCCAGCAGCTTAGATCGCACCACCGGGGAGCTGTTTTTT.